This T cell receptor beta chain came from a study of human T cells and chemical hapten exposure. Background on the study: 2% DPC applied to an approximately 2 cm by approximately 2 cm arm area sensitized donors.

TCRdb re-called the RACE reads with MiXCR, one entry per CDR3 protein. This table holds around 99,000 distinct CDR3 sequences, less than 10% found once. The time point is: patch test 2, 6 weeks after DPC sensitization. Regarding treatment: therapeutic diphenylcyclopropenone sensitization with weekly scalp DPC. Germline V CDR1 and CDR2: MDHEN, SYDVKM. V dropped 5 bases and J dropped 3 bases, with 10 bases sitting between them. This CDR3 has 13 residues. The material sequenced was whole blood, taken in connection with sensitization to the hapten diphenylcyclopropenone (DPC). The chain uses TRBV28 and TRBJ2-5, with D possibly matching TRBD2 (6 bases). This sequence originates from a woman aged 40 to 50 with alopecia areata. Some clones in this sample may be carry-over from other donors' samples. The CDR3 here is CASSRGREETQYF. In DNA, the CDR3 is TGTGCCAGCAGTCGGGGGAGAGAAGAGACCCAGTACTTC.